Sequencing of this TCR beta chain was carried out in a study of vaccination and CD4 T cells after COVID-19. Study findings and constraints: Convalescent patients gained a median 86.3% of their reactive clones only post-vaccination.

Worth noting for this clonotype: Its antigen is as yet unknown.

The sample's time point: late sampling 161 to 241 days after vaccination in a few convalescent patients. Using its own MiXCR run on the PCR reads, TCRdb lists one record per CDR3 protein. The sample records approximately 40,000 distinct CDR3 sequences, 36% being singletons. The TCR comes from a human donor who had recovered from COVID-19. This specimen consisted of CD4+ T cells from blood, obtained about 7 months after SARS-CoV-2 vaccination.

The CDR3 coding sequence is TGTGCCTGGAATCTACAGGGGGTCAAAGAGACCCAGTACTTC. As protein: CAWNLQGVKETQYF. The chain has TRBV30 and TRBJ2-5, with 8 bases aligning to TRBD1. Trimming took 4 bases from V and 3 from J; bases not matched to a gene: 7. Germline V lookup: CDR1 GTSNPN, CDR2 SVGIG (reference sequence). This CDR3 contains 14 residues. Using reference TRBV30 and TRBJ2-5 for the parts outside the CDR3, the full variable domain is SQTIHQWPATLVQPVGSPLSLECTVEGTSNPNLYWYRQAAGRGLQLLFYSVGIGQISSEVPQNLSASRPQDRQFILSSKKLLLSDSGFYLCAWNLQGVKETQYFGPGTRLLVL.